This T cell receptor (beta chain) appears in the sequencing data of a study of shared clonotypes between healthy human individuals. Overall study: Ranging from 18 to 49 in age, donors were two women and a few men.

Note on this clone: Different DNA sequences within this sample yield the same CDR3.

CDR1 and CDR2 (germline): SGHTA, FQGNSA. V dropped 1 base and J dropped 4; count of bases not matched to a gene: 1. The CDR3 extends over 14 amino acids. On sorted subsets, replicate PCRs used 150 to 250 ng DNA, or some 27,000 T cell genomes. Sequencing used immunoSEQ multiplex PCR; TCRdb keeps in-frame clones, though not all of them. This table has over a million clones, 97% to 99% appearing once. The receptor was derived from a man aged 30 to 39 in good health. The sample taken for sequencing was naive CD4+ T cells sorted from blood. Described subset: CD45RA+ positively selected. The chain couples TRBV7-2 to TRBJ2-7; 10 positions agree with TRBD2. The CDR3 nucleotides read TGTGCCAGCAGCTTAGAAGCGGGAGGGTACGAGCAGTACTTC. This translates into CASSLEAGGYEQYF.